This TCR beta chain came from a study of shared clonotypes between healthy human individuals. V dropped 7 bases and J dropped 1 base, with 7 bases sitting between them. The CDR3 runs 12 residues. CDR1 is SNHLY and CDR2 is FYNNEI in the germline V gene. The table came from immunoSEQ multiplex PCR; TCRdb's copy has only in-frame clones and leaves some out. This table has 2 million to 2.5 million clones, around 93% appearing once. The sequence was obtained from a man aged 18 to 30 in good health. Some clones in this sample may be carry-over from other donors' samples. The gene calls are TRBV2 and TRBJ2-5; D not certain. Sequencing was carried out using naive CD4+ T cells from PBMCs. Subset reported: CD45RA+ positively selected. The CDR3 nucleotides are TGTGCCAGCACCCCTCGCCAAGAGACCCAGTACTTC. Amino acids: CASTPRQETQYF.